A selection of T cell receptor beta chains follows, all from one sample in a study of blood T cell repertoires in COVID-19. TCRdb keeps only in-frame clones here, not all; method: immunoSEQ multiplex PCR. This table holds hundreds of thousands of clones, approximately 91% found once. Sequenced: peripheral blood. Every receptor here comes from a woman between 50 and 59 years old with COVID-19, enrolled during active disease. CDR3s include the opening cysteine and the closing phenylalanine or tryptophan. The D gene is left open where the match is weak. Only part of the rows carry a size: once, few, many, or a class if the clone is expanded.

v_gene: TRBV5-1; abundance: once; len: 15; d_gene: TRBD1; j_gene: TRBJ2-3; CDR3aa: CASSLEGARTDTQYF; CDR3nt: TGCGCCAGCAGCTTGGAGGGGGCTCGGACAGATACGCAGTATTTT
v_gene: TRBV2; abundance: .; len: 15; d_gene: .; j_gene: TRBJ2-7; CDR3aa: CASRGGKPANTEQYF; CDR3nt: TGTGCCAGCAGAGGAGGGAAGCCCGCCAATACCGAGCAGTACTTC
v_gene: TRBV12-3/TRBV12-4; abundance: once; len: 12; d_gene: .; j_gene: TRBJ1-2; CDR3aa: CASRLVGGGYTF; CDR3nt: TGTGCCAGCAGACTAGTCGGGGGAGGCTACACCTTC
v_gene: TRBV5-1; abundance: .; len: 13; d_gene: .; j_gene: TRBJ2-7; CDR3aa: CASSLTANYEQYF; CDR3nt: TGCGCCAGCAGCTTGACAGCTAACTACGAGCAGTACTTC
v_gene: TRBV12-3/TRBV12-4; abundance: .; len: 12; d_gene: .; j_gene: TRBJ2-2; CDR3aa: CASSPGVGELFF; CDR3nt: TGTGCCAGCAGTCCAGGGGTCGGGGAGCTGTTTTTT
v_gene: TRBV5-4; abundance: .; len: 16; d_gene: TRBD1; j_gene: TRBJ1-4; CDR3aa: CASSLASGTGNEKLFF; CDR3nt: TGTGCCAGCAGCTTGGCCTCGGGGACAGGAAATGAAAAACTGTTTTTT
v_gene: TRBV5-8; abundance: .; len: 13; d_gene: .; j_gene: TRBJ1-1; CDR3aa: CASSFYTNTEAFF; CDR3nt: TGTGCCAGCAGCTTTTACACGAACACTGAAGCTTTCTTT
v_gene: TRBV2; abundance: .; len: 15; d_gene: TRBD2; j_gene: TRBJ2-1; CDR3aa: CATRRLAGVPHEQFF; CDR3nt: TGTGCCACCCGAAGACTAGCGGGGGTCCCACATGAGCAGTTCTTC
v_gene: TRBV14; abundance: .; len: 13; d_gene: .; j_gene: TRBJ1-6; CDR3aa: CASSLSGNSPLHF; CDR3nt: TGTGCCAGCAGCCTTTCAGGGAACTCACCCCTCCACTTT
v_gene: TRBV4-1; abundance: .; len: 13; d_gene: .; j_gene: TRBJ1-4; CDR3aa: CASSQEQSEKLFF; CDR3nt: TGCGCCAGCAGCCAAGAACAGAGCGAAAAACTGTTTTTT